This T cell receptor beta chain was sequenced in a study of blood T cells in healthy people across ages. There are a few counts of this clonotype. The antigen remains unidentified. The study, taken as a whole, reports: With unsorted PBMCs, a conclusive comparison of naive versus antigen-experienced cells was not possible. Diversity was higher, and naive CD4+ cells more numerous, in long-lived donors than in aged donors.

A sample-barcoded 5' primer and a J-beta primer mix were used in a second PCR of roughly 6 to 11 cycles. TCRdb re-called the 5' RACE reads through MiXCR, storing one row per CDR3 protein. The sample has a few hundred thousand distinct CDR3 sequences, 25% to 30% seen once. This receptor was taken from a woman between 65 and 79 years old in good health. Sequencing was carried out using blood.

CDR3 DNA: TGTGCCAGCAAGGAGGGAGGCCCGAACACCGGGGAGCTGTTTTTT. As protein: CASKEGGPNTGELFF. This chain links TRBV28 with TRBJ2-2; D is possibly TRBD2 (6 bases). The CDR3 length is 15 residues. V lost 7 bases to trimming and J lost 0 bases, with 12 bases between them. Per the germline V gene, CDR1 is MDHEN and CDR2 is SYDVKM.